Listed below are T cell receptor beta chains from one sample, sequenced in a study of cytomegalovirus exposure and HLA in healthy donors. TCRdb keeps only in-frame clones here, not all; method: immunoSEQ multiplex PCR. Its clone listing holds some 50,000 clones. The specimen was PBMCs. These TCRs come from a middle-aged woman in good health and CMV-seronegative. Both conserved end residues are part of each CDR3. Fields, in order: J gene, V gene, D gene, CDR3 protein, CDR3 DNA. A D gene is named only where the DNA matches it firmly.

J gene: TRBJ1-2; V gene: TRBV6-1; D gene: .; CDR3 protein: CASSGGSGVSYGYTF; CDR3 DNA: TGTGCCAGCAGTGGGGGTTCGGGGGTTAGCTATGGCTACACCTTC
J gene: TRBJ2-7; V gene: TRBV5-4; D gene: TRBD2; CDR3 protein: CASSLGLAGQYEQYF; CDR3 DNA: TGTGCCAGCAGCTTGGGACTAGCGGGACAATACGAGCAGTACTTC
J gene: TRBJ2-7; V gene: TRBV7-9; D gene: TRBD1; CDR3 protein: CASRPTGGGEKYF; CDR3 DNA: TGTGCCAGCAGACCGACAGGGGGCGGGGAGAAGTACTTC
J gene: TRBJ2-2; V gene: TRBV13; D gene: TRBD2; CDR3 protein: CASRPTGAGGITGELFF; CDR3 DNA: TGTGCCAGCAGACCTACCGGTGCGGGAGGAATCACCGGGGAGCTGTTTTTT
J gene: TRBJ2-5; V gene: TRBV5-1; D gene: .; CDR3 protein: CASSLYGVGETQYF; CDR3 DNA: TGCGCCAGCAGCTTGTACGGGGTAGGAGAGACCCAGTACTTC
J gene: TRBJ2-1; V gene: TRBV15; D gene: .; CDR3 protein: CATSRDDGINEQFF; CDR3 DNA: TGTGCCACCAGCAGAGATGACGGGATCAATGAGCAGTTCTTC
J gene: TRBJ2-1; V gene: TRBV5-1; D gene: .; CDR3 protein: CASSSSGLGNEQFF; CDR3 DNA: TGCGCCAGCAGCTCGTCGGGTCTTGGGAATGAGCAGTTCTTC
J gene: TRBJ2-3; V gene: TRBV30; D gene: .; CDR3 protein: CAWRGPSFGGDTQYF; CDR3 DNA: TGTGCCTGGAGAGGCCCTAGTTTTGGGGGCGATACGCAGTATTTT
J gene: TRBJ2-7; V gene: TRBV5-1; D gene: .; CDR3 protein: CASSLVSSAAYEQYF; CDR3 DNA: TGCGCCAGCAGCTTGGTGTCTAGCGCGGCCTACGAGCAGTACTTC
J gene: TRBJ2-2; V gene: TRBV5-1; D gene: TRBD2; CDR3 protein: CASSLGLAFNTGELFF; CDR3 DNA: TGCGCCAGCAGCCTGGGACTAGCGTTTAACACCGGGGAGCTGTTTTTT
J gene: TRBJ2-4; V gene: TRBV2; D gene: .; CDR3 protein: CASSPPAAKNIQYF; CDR3 DNA: TGTGCCAGCAGTCCCCCAGCGGCCAAAAACATTCAGTACTTC
J gene: TRBJ1-5; V gene: TRBV28; D gene: .; CDR3 protein: CASNYQGRSQHF; CDR3 DNA: TGTGCCAGCAACTATCAGGGTAGGTCCCAGCATTTT
J gene: TRBJ2-2; V gene: TRBV19; D gene: .; CDR3 protein: CASSISLAGELFF; CDR3 DNA: TGTGCCAGTAGTATCAGTCTCGCCGGGGAGCTGTTTTTT
J gene: TRBJ2-5; V gene: TRBV6-5; D gene: .; CDR3 protein: CASHLAAQETQYF; CDR3 DNA: TGTGCCAGCCACTTAGCGGCCCAAGAGACCCAGTACTTC
J gene: TRBJ2-1; V gene: TRBV19; D gene: TRBD2; CDR3 protein: CASSIDPSGSGRDEQFF; CDR3 DNA: TGTGCCAGTAGTATAGATCCTAGTGGTAGCGGGAGAGATGAGCAGTTCTTC
J gene: TRBJ2-2; V gene: TRBV4-1; D gene: TRBD1; CDR3 protein: CASRAPGQGAPGELFF; CDR3 DNA: TGCGCCAGCAGAGCTCCGGGACAGGGGGCCCCCGGGGAGCTGTTTTTT
J gene: TRBJ1-2; V gene: TRBV28; D gene: TRBD1; CDR3 protein: CASSETGGAYGYTF; CDR3 DNA: TGTGCCAGCAGCGAAACAGGGGGCGCTTATGGCTACACCTTC
J gene: TRBJ1-1; V gene: TRBV7-8; D gene: .; CDR3 protein: CASSQHRVPEAFF; CDR3 DNA: TGTGCCAGCAGCCAACACAGGGTTCCTGAAGCTTTCTTT
J gene: TRBJ1-2; V gene: TRBV28; D gene: .; CDR3 protein: CARIDGSYGYTF; CDR3 DNA: TGTGCCAGAATTGACGGGTCCTATGGCTACACCTTC
J gene: TRBJ2-2; V gene: TRBV7-9; D gene: .; CDR3 protein: CASTSLGGDDTGELFF; CDR3 DNA: TGTGCCAGCACCTCTTTAGGGGGAGATGACACCGGGGAGCTGTTTTTT
J gene: TRBJ2-5; V gene: TRBV28; D gene: TRBD1; CDR3 protein: CASSSDRGREETQYF; CDR3 DNA: TGTGCCAGCAGTTCCGACAGGGGGCGCGAAGAGACCCAGTACTTC
J gene: TRBJ2-7; V gene: TRBV7-2; D gene: TRBD2; CDR3 protein: CASSLVSTSGSYEQYF; CDR3 DNA: TGTGCCAGCAGCTTAGTCTCCACTAGCGGCTCCTACGAGCAGTACTTC
J gene: TRBJ1-2; V gene: TRBV6-5; D gene: .; CDR3 protein: CASSYSTRGVYGYTF; CDR3 DNA: TGTGCCAGCAGTTACTCGACCAGGGGCGTCTATGGCTACACCTTC
J gene: TRBJ2-7; V gene: TRBV7-8; D gene: TRBD2; CDR3 protein: CASSLGGGRTSYEQYF; CDR3 DNA: TGTGCCAGCAGCTTAGGAGGCGGGAGGACTTCCTACGAGCAGTACTTC
J gene: TRBJ2-1; V gene: TRBV5-1; D gene: .; CDR3 protein: CASSSYRVDNEQFF; CDR3 DNA: TGCGCCAGCAGCTCATACAGGGTGGACAATGAGCAGTTCTTC
J gene: TRBJ2-5; V gene: TRBV5-1; D gene: .; CDR3 protein: CASSLEPPPQETQYF; CDR3 DNA: TGCGCCAGCAGCTTGGAACCGCCCCCTCAGGAGACCCAGTACTTC
J gene: TRBJ2-7; V gene: TRBV7-9; D gene: TRBD2; CDR3 protein: CASSLGGRTSGGTWGEQYF; CDR3 DNA: TGTGCCAGCAGCTTAGGGGGGCGGACTAGCGGGGGCACCTGGGGCGAGCAGTACTTC
J gene: TRBJ2-5; V gene: TRBV4-3; D gene: TRBD2; CDR3 protein: CASSLGTSGETQYF; CDR3 DNA: TGCGCCAGCAGCCTCGGGACTAGCGGAGAGACCCAGTACTTC
J gene: TRBJ2-7; V gene: TRBV28; D gene: TRBD1; CDR3 protein: CASSLGTGGAYEQYF; CDR3 DNA: TGTGCCAGCAGTTTGGGGACAGGGGGAGCCTACGAGCAGTACTTC
J gene: TRBJ2-2; V gene: TRBV28; D gene: TRBD2; CDR3 protein: CASSFAGGTTGELFF; CDR3 DNA: TGTGCCAGCAGTTTTGCGGGAGGAACCACCGGGGAGCTGTTTTTT
J gene: TRBJ2-7; V gene: TRBV28; D gene: .; CDR3 protein: CASSLQLYEQYF; CDR3 DNA: TGTGCCAGCAGCCTACAGTTGTACGAGCAGTACTTC
J gene: TRBJ1-2; V gene: TRBV19; D gene: TRBD1; CDR3 protein: CASTNLLGAGGTNGYTF; CDR3 DNA: TGTGCCAGTACGAATTTGCTCGGGGCAGGGGGAACCAATGGCTACACCTTC
J gene: TRBJ2-1; V gene: TRBV10-3; D gene: TRBD2; CDR3 protein: CAITVSGREDNEQFF; CDR3 DNA: TGTGCCATCACCGTTAGCGGGAGGGAAGACAATGAGCAGTTCTTC
J gene: TRBJ1-2; V gene: TRBV5-4; D gene: .; CDR3 protein: CASSLAGLLGGGYTF; CDR3 DNA: TGTGCCAGCAGCTTGGCAGGGCTGCTGGGGGGTGGCTACACCTTC
J gene: TRBJ1-2; V gene: TRBV2; D gene: .; CDR3 protein: CASSPDYGYTF; CDR3 DNA: TGTGCCAGCAGTCCAGACTATGGCTACACCTTC
J gene: TRBJ2-4; V gene: TRBV19; D gene: TRBD1; CDR3 protein: CASSIVRQGKNIQYF; CDR3 DNA: TGTGCCAGTAGTATCGTCAGACAGGGAAAGAACATTCAGTACTTC
J gene: TRBJ2-1; V gene: TRBV18; D gene: .; CDR3 protein: CASSPHQLGGTDNEQFF; CDR3 DNA: TGTGCCAGCTCACCCCACCAACTCGGCGGGACCGACAATGAGCAGTTCTTC
J gene: TRBJ2-2; V gene: TRBV5-1; D gene: .; CDR3 protein: CASSFNLLASGELFF; CDR3 DNA: TGCGCCAGCAGCTTTAACTTACTAGCCTCCGGGGAGCTGTTTTTT
J gene: TRBJ2-2; V gene: TRBV4-2; D gene: .; CDR3 protein: CASSQATGVNTGELFF; CDR3 DNA: TGTGCCAGCAGCCAAGCGACAGGAGTGAACACCGGGGAGCTGTTTTTT
J gene: TRBJ1-1; V gene: TRBV5-1; D gene: .; CDR3 protein: CASSWTHNTEAFF; CDR3 DNA: TGCGCCAGCAGCTGGACTCATAACACTGAAGCTTTCTTT
J gene: TRBJ2-2; V gene: TRBV6-6; D gene: .; CDR3 protein: CASSQGGNTGELFF; CDR3 DNA: TGTGCCAGCAGCCAGGGGGGCAACACCGGGGAGCTGTTTTTT
J gene: TRBJ2-7; V gene: TRBV21-1; D gene: .; CDR3 protein: CASRTPLELAGGYEQYF; CDR3 DNA: TGTGCCAGCCGGACCCCTCTAGAACTAGCGGGAGGCTACGAGCAGTACTTC
J gene: TRBJ2-5; V gene: TRBV15; D gene: TRBD1; CDR3 protein: CATSRDGTEETQYF; CDR3 DNA: TGTGCCACCAGCAGAGACGGGACAGAGGAGACCCAGTACTTC
J gene: TRBJ2-1; V gene: TRBV29-1; D gene: TRBD2; CDR3 protein: CSVVRGLAYNEQFF; CDR3 DNA: TGCAGCGTGGTAAGGGGACTAGCTTACAATGAGCAGTTCTTC